These T cell receptor beta chains were read from a single sample in a study of monozygotic twins with inflammatory bowel disease. TCRdb reprocessed the 5' RACE reads and reports one entry per CDR3 protein, with no DNA. In total, the table holds approximately 150,000 distinct CDR3 sequences. The sample was blood. Every receptor here comes from a human donor with ulcerative colitis or Crohn's disease, or a healthy co-twin of an affected twin (not recorded which). CDR3s include the opening cysteine and the closing phenylalanine or tryptophan.

v_call: TRBV6-5; j_call: TRBJ2-5; cdr3_aa: CASRTGGFGGVVLETQYF
v_call: TRBV2; j_call: TRBJ2-5; cdr3_aa: CASSVDRGMETQYF
v_call: TRBV24-1; j_call: TRBJ1-5; cdr3_aa: CATSEGGYQPQHF
v_call: TRBV12-3/TRBV12-4; j_call: TRBJ2-7; cdr3_aa: CASSLFQGVDEQYF
v_call: TRBV7-9; j_call: TRBJ2-1; cdr3_aa: CASSLETGGAGNEQFF
v_call: TRBV12-3/TRBV12-4; j_call: TRBJ1-1; cdr3_aa: CASRWGGQNTEAFF
v_call: TRBV12-3/TRBV12-4; j_call: TRBJ2-1; cdr3_aa: CASSTPNRDWYNEQFF
v_call: TRBV7-2; j_call: TRBJ2-1; cdr3_aa: CASSLKDQGTGGEQFF
v_call: TRBV9; j_call: TRBJ1-1; cdr3_aa: CASATNKEFDTEAFF
v_call: TRBV4-3; j_call: TRBJ1-5; cdr3_aa: CASSPSSVDGPQHF
v_call: TRBV5-1; j_call: TRBJ1-4; cdr3_aa: CASSFGGGSEKLFF
v_call: TRBV4-3; j_call: TRBJ1-2; cdr3_aa: CASSHNRDLNYGYTF
v_call: TRBV9; j_call: TRBJ2-2; cdr3_aa: CASSVPVDTGELFF
v_call: TRBV5-1; j_call: TRBJ2-1; cdr3_aa: CASSPDQGGRNEQFF
v_call: TRBV11-2; j_call: TRBJ2-1; cdr3_aa: CASSFGTPTYNEQFF
v_call: TRBV10-3; j_call: TRBJ2-3; cdr3_aa: CAISEGTRGSTDTQYF
v_call: TRBV4-1; j_call: TRBJ2-2; cdr3_aa: CASSQGVRGGDGLFF
v_call: TRBV15; j_call: TRBJ2-5; cdr3_aa: CATSRVYAGGRETQYF
v_call: TRBV4-3; j_call: TRBJ2-7; cdr3_aa: CASSHREGGYEQYF
v_call: TRBV4-2; j_call: TRBJ2-1; cdr3_aa: CASSPTGGGGRNEQFF